The next 15 T cell receptor beta chains were all read from a single sample in a study of metastatic and nonmetastatic thyroid tumors. MiXCR re-clonotyped the PCR reads for TCRdb. The sample contains about 27,000 clones, approximately 13% of which appear only once. Thyroid surgery took place with no prior treatment in any patient. The sequenced sample was blood. Source of these receptors: a female donor with papillary thyroid cancer or a benign thyroid nodule (not recorded which). Some clones in this sample may be carry-over from other donors' samples.

This clone is classed as medium-sized (0.01 to 0.1%). The chain uses TRBV18 and TRBJ1-2, with 8 bases aligning to TRBD1. The ends lost 4 bases at V and 3 bases at J; junction bases unmatched: 7. Germline CDR1 reads KGHSH; CDR2 reads LQKENI. CDR3 length: 15 residues. CDR3 amino acids: CASSLAPGGHYGYTF. Here the CDR3 DNA reads TGTGCCAGCTCACTAGCCCCAGGGGGCCACTATGGCTACACCTTC.

This clone came up a few times. This chain uses TRBV6-2 or TRBV6-3 with TRBJ2-1; 10 nucleotides agree with TRBD2. The CDR3 runs 15 residues. Germline V CDR1 and CDR2: MNHEY, SVGEGT. J gave up 5 bases and V 6 bases, and 7 bases lay outside the gene matches. The CDR3 region is CASRQGLAAHNEQFF. DNA for the CDR3: TGTGCCAGCAGACAAGGACTAGCGGCCCACAATGAGCAGTTCTTC.

In its sample, this clone was seen many times. The rearrangement uses TRBV7-9 and TRBJ2-7, with TRBD1 matching 7 bases. This CDR3 has 13 residues. V trimming: 5 bases; J trimming: 5 bases; junction bases outside the gene matches: 6. Looked up from germline, CDR1 is SEHNR and CDR2 is FQNEAQ (reference sequence). CDR3 sequence (DNA): TGTGCCAGCAGCAAAGACAGGGTGGACGAGCAGTACTTC. Encoded protein: CASSKDRVDEQYF.

J is TRBJ1-4 and V is TRBV28; 7 bases are a match to TRBD1. This CDR3 is built from 13 residues. Trimming removed 6 bases from V and 10 bases from J; junction bases left unmatched: 8. CDR1 and CDR2 from the germline V gene are MDHEN and SYDVKM. CDR3 residues: CASRLPRGGKLFF. CDR3 in DNA: TGTGCCAGCAGATTACCCAGGGGGGGAAAACTGTTTTTT.

This clone showed up many times. The genes are TRBV24-1 and TRBJ2-3; tentatively, D is TRBD2 (5 bases). Trimming removed 1 base at V and 4 bases at J, with 11 bases between. Germline assignment: CDR1 KGHDR and CDR2 SFDVKD. The CDR3 is made up of 15 amino acids. The CDR3 spells CATSDFEGTSDTQYF. CDR3 bases: TGTGCCACCAGTGATTTTGAGGGTACCTCAGATACGCAGTATTTT.

This clone was seen many times. CDR3 coding DNA: TGTGCCTGGAGTGCGACTAGCGGTAGGAGCGGTGAGCAGTTCTTC. Amino acid sequence: CAWSATSGRSGEQFF. J is TRBJ2-1 and V is TRBV30; 9 bases align to TRBD2. The CDR3 is 15 residues long. V shed 1 base, J shed 9 bases, and the junction held 10 bases outside the gene matches. Germline V gene lookup returns CDR1 GTSNPN and CDR2 SVGIG (reference sequence). Looking up the rest from reference TRBV30 and TRBJ2-1 gives the full variable domain: SQTIHQWPATLVQPVGSPLSLECTVEGTSNPNLYWYRQAAGRGLQLLFYSVGIGQISSEVPQNLSASRPQDRQFILSSKKLLLSDSGFYLCAWSATSGRSGEQFFGPGTRLTVL.

The rearrangement uses TRBV12-3 or TRBV12-4 and TRBJ2-7; 7 bases are shared with TRBD1. This CDR3 comprises 15 residues. With V trimmed by 3 bases and J by 2 bases, 7 bases remained unmatched. The CDR3 DNA is TGTGCCAGCAGTTTGTTGGGACAGCCCGCCTACGAGCAGTACTTC. This codes for CASSLLGQPAYEQYF.

This clone was counted many times. The chain links TRBV3-1 to TRBJ2-2; no reliable D call. The CDR3 extends over 12 amino acids. V lost 6 bases to trimming and J lost 3 bases, with 5 bases between them. In germline, CDR1 is LGHDT, CDR2 YNNKEL (reference sequence). The CDR3 here is CASRVDTGELFF. CDR3 DNA: TGTGCCAGCAGGGTCGACACCGGGGAGCTGTTTTTT.

Ten or more counts support this clone. The chain combines TRBV10-2 with TRBJ1-1; no reliable D call. Germline CDR1 is WSHSY and CDR2 is SAAADI. The CDR3 spans 12 residues. The V and J ends lost 2 bases and 1 base respectively, with 2 bases between them. CDR3 sequence (DNA): TGCGCCAGCAGTGAGGCGAACACTGAAGCTTTCTTT. Its translation is CASSEANTEAFF.

This clone was picked up a small number of times. A much larger clonotype is one base distant, so this may be a read error. This sequence joins TRBV25-1 and TRBJ2-3; the D call may be TRBD1 or TRBD2 (5 bases each). Between the trimmed V and J ends, which lost 8 bases and 6 bases, there was a span of 15 bases. The CDR3 contains 13 residues. Looked up from germline, CDR1 is MGHDK and CDR2 is SYGVNS. CDR3 region: CASCVWGLDTQYF. CDR3 coding DNA: TGTGCCAGCTGCGTATGGGGGTTGGATACGCAGTATTTT.

This chain joins TRBV6-5 and TRBJ2-5; 11 bases are a match to TRBD1. There are 15 residues in the CDR3. CDR1 is MNHEY and CDR2 is SVGAGI in the germline V gene. Trimming at V came to 0 bases and at J to 4 bases, leaving 1 base not matched to a gene. The CDR3 bases are TGTGCCAGCAGTTACTCGGGGACAGGGGGAGAGACCCAGTACTTC. It encodes CASSYSGTGGETQYF.

The table lists this clone with many counts. The V gene is TRBV2, the J gene TRBJ2-2; possibly TRBD1 or TRBD2 for D (5 bases each). Germline V lookup: CDR1 SNHLY, CDR2 FYNNEI. This CDR3 is 19 amino acids long. V was clipped by 1 base and J by 4 bases, with 22 bases between them. DNA of the CDR3: TGTGCCAGCAGTGAAGACGGTTTGGGGGTAGCCACATCCACCGGGGAGCTGTTTTTT. The encoded protein is CASSEDGLGVATSTGELFF.

This clone was recorded at least ten times. The chain recombines TRBV19 with TRBJ1-3; no definite D call. The V end lost 9 bases, the J end lost 5 bases, and 11 bases lay between the germline ends. This CDR3 comprises 12 residues. The germline V gene has CDR1 LNHDA and CDR2 SQIVND (reference sequence). CDR3 nucleotides: TGTGCCAGCAAGCAATCACGAAACACCATATATTTT. It translates to CASKQSRNTIYF.

This clone has at least ten counts. The chain carries TRBV19 and TRBJ2-1; TRBD2 matches 13 bases. Germline V lookup: CDR1 LNHDA, CDR2 SQIVND (reference sequence). J gave up 1 base and V 5 bases, and 5 bases lay outside the gene matches. The CDR3 loop spans 17 amino acids. CDR3 protein: CASSYGLAGVSYNEQFF. In DNA form, the CDR3 reads TGTGCCAGTAGTTATGGACTAGCGGGAGTGTCCTACAATGAGCAGTTCTTC.

This clone has ten or more counts. The CDR3 DNA reads TGTGCCAGCAGCCGAGGACCCACGGTCGACGCTTTCTTT. It encodes CASSRGPTVDAFF. V is TRBV7-3 and J is TRBJ1-1; the D is unclear. Trimming stripped 5 bases from V and 11 bases from J, with 18 bases between. The germline V gene has CDR1 SGHTA and CDR2 FQGTGA. CDR3 size: 13 residues.